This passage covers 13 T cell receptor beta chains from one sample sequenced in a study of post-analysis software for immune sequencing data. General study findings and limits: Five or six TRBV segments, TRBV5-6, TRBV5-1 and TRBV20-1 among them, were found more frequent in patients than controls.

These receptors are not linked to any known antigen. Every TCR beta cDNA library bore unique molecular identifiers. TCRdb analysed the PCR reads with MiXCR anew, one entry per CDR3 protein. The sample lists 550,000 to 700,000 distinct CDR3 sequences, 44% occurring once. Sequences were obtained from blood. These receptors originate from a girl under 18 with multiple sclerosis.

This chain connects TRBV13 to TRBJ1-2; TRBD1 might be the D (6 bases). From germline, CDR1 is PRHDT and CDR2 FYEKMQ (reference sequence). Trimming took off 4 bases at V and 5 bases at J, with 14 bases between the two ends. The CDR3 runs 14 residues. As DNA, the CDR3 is TGTGCCAGCAGCTCCTTCGGAGGGGGGTATGGCTACACCTTC. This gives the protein CASSSFGGGYGYTF.

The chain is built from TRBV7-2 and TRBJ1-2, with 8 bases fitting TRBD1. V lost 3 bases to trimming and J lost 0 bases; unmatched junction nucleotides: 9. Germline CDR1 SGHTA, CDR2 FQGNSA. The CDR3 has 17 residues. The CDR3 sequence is CASSFGQGGLANYGYTF. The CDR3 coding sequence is TGTGCCAGCAGCTTCGGACAGGGTGGGCTAGCTAACTATGGCTACACCTTC. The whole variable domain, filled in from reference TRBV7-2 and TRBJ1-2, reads GAGVSQSPSNKVTEKGKDVELRCDPISGHTALYWYRQSLGQGLEFLIYFQGNSAPDKSGLPSDRFSAERTGGSVSTLTIQRTQQEDSAVYLCASSFGQGGLANYGYTFGSGTRLTVV.

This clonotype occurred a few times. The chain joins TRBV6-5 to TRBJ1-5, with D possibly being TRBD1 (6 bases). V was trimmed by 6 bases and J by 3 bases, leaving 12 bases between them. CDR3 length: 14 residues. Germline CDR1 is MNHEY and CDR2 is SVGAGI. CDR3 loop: CASSPGAPNQPQHF. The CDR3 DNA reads TGTGCCAGCAGCCCAGGGGCCCCCAATCAGCCCCAGCATTTT.

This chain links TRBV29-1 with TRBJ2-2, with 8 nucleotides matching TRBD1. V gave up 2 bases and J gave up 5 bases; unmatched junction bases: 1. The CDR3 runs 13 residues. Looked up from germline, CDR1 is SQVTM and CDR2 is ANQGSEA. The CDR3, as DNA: TGCAGCGTTGAAACAGGGGGTACCGGGGAGCTGTTTTTT. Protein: CSVETGGTGELFF.

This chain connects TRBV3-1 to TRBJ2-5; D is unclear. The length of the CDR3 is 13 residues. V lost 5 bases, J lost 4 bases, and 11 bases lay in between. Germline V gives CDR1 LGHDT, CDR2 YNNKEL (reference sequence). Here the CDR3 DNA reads TGTGCCAGCAGCTTCAAACGGCGAGAGACCCAGTACTTC. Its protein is CASSFKRRETQYF.

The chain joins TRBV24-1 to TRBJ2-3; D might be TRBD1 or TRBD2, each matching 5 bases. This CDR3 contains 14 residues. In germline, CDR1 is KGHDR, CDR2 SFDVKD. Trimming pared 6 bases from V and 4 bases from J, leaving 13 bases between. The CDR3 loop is CATSLQGVADTQYF. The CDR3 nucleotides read TGTGCCACCAGTCTCCAGGGAGTCGCAGATACGCAGTATTTT.

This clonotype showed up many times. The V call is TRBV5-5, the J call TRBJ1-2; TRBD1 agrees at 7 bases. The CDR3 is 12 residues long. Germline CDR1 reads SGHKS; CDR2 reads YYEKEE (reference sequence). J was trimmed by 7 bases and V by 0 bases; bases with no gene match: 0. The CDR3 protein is CASSLGQGGYTF. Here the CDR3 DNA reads TGTGCCAGCAGCTTGGGACAGGGTGGCTACACCTTC.

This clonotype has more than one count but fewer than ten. CDR3 sequence: CSAHQGSTDTQYF. The DNA for the CDR3 is TGCAGTGCCCACCAGGGGAGCACAGATACGCAGTATTTT. The gene calls are TRBV20-1 and TRBJ2-3; a weak D match, TRBD1 (6 bases). V lost 6 bases and J lost 0, with 10 bases in between. Germline CDR1 and CDR2: DFQATT and SNEGSKA (reference sequence). This CDR3 is 13 amino acids long.

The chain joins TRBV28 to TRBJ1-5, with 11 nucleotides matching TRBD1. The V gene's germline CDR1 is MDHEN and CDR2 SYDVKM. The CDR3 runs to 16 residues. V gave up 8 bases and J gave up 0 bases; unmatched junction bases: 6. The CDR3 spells CASWDRGLGSNQPQHF. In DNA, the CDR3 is TGTGCCAGCTGGGACAGGGGGTTAGGTAGCAATCAGCCCCAGCATTTT.

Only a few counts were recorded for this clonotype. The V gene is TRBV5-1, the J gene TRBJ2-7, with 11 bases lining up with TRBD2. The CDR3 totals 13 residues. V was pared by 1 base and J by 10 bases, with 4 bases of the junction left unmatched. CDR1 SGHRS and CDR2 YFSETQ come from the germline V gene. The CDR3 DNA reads TGCGCCAGCAGCTTGTGGACTAGCGGGTATCAGTACTTC. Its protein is CASSLWTSGYQYF.

For the CDR3, the DNA is TGTGCCAGCAGTTTAAGTGTGGGCGGGTCTCGCACAGATACGCAGTATTTT. It yields the protein CASSLSVGGSRTDTQYF. V and J are TRBV12-3 or TRBV12-4 and TRBJ2-3; tentatively, D is TRBD2 (5 bases). Trimming left V 2 bases short and J 1 base short, with 16 bases between. The CDR3 totals 17 residues.

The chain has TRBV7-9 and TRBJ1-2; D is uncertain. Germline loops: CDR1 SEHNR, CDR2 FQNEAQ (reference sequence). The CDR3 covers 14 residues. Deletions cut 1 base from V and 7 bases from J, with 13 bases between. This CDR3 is CASSLGGPLGGYTF. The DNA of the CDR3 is TGTGCCAGCAGCTTAGGGGGTCCCTTAGGTGGCTACACCTTC.

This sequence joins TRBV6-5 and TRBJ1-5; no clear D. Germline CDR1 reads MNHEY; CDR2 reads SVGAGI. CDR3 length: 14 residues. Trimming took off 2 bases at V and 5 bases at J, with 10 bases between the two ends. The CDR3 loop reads CASSYNYGDQPQHF. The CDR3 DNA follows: TGTGCCAGCAGTTACAATTATGGCGATCAGCCCCAGCATTTT.